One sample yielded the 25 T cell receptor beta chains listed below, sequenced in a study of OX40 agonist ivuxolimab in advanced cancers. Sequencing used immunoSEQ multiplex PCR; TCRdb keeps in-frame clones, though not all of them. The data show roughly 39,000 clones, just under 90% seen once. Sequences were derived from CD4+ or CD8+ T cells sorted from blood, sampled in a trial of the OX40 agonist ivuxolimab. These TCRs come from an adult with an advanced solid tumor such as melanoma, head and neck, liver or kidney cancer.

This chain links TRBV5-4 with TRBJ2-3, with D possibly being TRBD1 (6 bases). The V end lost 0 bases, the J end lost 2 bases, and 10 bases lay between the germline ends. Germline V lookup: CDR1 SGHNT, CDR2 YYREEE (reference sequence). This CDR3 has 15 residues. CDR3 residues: CASSLAGQLTDTQYF. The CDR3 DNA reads TGTGCCAGCAGCTTGGCGGGACAACTCACAGATACGCAGTATTTT.

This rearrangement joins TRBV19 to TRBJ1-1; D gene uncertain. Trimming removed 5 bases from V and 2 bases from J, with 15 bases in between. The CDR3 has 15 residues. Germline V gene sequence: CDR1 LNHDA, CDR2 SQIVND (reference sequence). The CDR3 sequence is CASSLTLGPNTEAFF. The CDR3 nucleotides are TGTGCCAGTAGTCTAACACTCGGACCCAACACTGAAGCTTTCTTT.

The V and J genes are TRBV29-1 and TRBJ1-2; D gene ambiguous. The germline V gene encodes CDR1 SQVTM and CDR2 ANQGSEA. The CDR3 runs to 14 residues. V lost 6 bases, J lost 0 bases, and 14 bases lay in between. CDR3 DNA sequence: TGCAGCGTATCGAGCGCGGGAGCTAACTATGGCTACACCTTC. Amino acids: CSVSSAGANYGYTF. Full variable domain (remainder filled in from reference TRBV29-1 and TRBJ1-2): SAVISQKPSRDICQRGTSLTIQCQVDSQVTMMFWYRQQPGQSLTLIATANQGSEATYESGFVIDKFPISRPNLTFSTLTVSNMSPEDSSIYLCSVSSAGANYGYTFGSGTRLTVV.

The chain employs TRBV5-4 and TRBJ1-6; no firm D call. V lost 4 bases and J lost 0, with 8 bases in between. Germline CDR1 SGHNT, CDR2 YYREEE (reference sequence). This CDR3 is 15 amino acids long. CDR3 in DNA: TGTGCCAGCAGCCCCCGGGACTCCTATAATTCACCCCTCCACTTT. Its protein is CASSPRDSYNSPLHF. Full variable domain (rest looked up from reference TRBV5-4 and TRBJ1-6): ETGVTQSPTHLIKTRGQQVTLRCSSQSGHNTVSWYQQALGQGPQFIFQYYREEENGRGNFPPRFSGLQFPNYSSELNVNALELDDSALYLCASSPRDSYNSPLHFGNGTRLTVT.

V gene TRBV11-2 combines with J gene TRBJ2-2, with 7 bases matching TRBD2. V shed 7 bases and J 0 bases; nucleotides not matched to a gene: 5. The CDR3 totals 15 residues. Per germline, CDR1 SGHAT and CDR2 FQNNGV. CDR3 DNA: TGTGCCAGCACCCCTGGGGGGGCGAACACCGGGGAGCTGTTTTTT. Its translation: CASTPGGANTGELFF.

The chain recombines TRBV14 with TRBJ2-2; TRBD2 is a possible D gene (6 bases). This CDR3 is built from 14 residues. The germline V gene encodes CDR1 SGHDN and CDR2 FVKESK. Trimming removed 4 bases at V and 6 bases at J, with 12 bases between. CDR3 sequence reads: CASSLTSLSGELFF. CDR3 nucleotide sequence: TGTGCCAGCAGCCTTACTAGCTTGTCCGGGGAGCTGTTTTTT.

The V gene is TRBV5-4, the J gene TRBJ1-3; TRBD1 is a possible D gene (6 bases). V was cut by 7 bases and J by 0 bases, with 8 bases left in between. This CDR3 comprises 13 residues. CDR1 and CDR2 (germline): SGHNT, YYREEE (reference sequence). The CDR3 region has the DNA TGTGCCAGCCAGGGGTTCTCTGGAAACACCATATATTTT. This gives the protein CASQGFSGNTIYF.

The CDR3 coding sequence is TGTGCCAGCAGCCTCCTTATAGCGGGACAATACAATGAGCAGTTCTTC. Residues: CASSLLIAGQYNEQFF. The V call is TRBV4-2, the J call TRBJ2-1; TRBD2 agrees at 8 bases. The CDR3 consists of 16 residues. Germline trimming cut 4 bases from V and 4 bases from J; bases unmatched to any gene: 9. Germline values: CDR1 LGHNA, CDR2 YNFKEQ.

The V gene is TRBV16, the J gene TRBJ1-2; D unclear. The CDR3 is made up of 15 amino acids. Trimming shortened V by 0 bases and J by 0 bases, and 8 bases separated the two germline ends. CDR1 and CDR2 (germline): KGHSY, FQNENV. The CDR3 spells CASSQSLIANYGYTF. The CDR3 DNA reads TGTGCCAGCAGCCAATCTTTAATAGCTAACTATGGCTACACCTTC.

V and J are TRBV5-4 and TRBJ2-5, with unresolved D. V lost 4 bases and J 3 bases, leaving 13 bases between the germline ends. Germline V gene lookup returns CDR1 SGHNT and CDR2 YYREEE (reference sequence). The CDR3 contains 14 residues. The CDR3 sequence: CASSPHTGEETQYF. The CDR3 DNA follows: TGTGCCAGCAGCCCCCACACCGGAGAAGAGACCCAGTACTTC.

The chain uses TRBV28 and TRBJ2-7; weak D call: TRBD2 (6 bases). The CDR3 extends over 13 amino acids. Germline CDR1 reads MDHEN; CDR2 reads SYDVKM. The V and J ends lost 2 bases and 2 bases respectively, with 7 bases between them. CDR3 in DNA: TGTGCCAGCAGTTTAGCGGGACCCTACGAGCAGTACTTC. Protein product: CASSLAGPYEQYF. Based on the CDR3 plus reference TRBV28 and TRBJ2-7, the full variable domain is DVKVTQSSRYLVKRTGEKVFLECVQDMDHENMFWYRQDPGLGLRLIYFSYDVKMKEKGDIPEGYSVSREKKERFSLILESASTNQTSMYLCASSLAGPYEQYFGPGTRLTVT.

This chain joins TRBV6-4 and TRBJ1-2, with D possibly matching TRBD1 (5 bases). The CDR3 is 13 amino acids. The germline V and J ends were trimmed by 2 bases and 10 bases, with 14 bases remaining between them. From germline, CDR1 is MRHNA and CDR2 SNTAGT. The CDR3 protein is CASSDLGRGTYTF. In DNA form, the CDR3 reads TGTGCCAGCAGTGACCTTGGACGGGGGACCTACACCTTC.

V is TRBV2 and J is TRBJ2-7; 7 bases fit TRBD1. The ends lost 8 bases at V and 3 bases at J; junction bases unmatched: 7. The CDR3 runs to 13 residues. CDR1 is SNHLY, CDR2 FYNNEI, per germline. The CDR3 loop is CASGRDSLYEQYF. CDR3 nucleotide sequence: TGTGCCAGCGGAAGGGACAGCCTCTACGAGCAGTACTTC. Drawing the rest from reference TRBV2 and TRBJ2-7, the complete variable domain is EPEVTQTPSHQVTQMGQEVILRCVPISNHLYFYWYRQILGQKVEFLVSFYNNEISEKSEIFDDQFSVERPDGSNFTLKIRSTKLEDSAMYFCASGRDSLYEQYFGPGTRLTVT.

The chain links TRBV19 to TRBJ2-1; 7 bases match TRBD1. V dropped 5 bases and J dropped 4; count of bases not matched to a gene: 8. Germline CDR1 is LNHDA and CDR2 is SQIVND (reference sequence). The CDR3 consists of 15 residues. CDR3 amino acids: CASSLLPGQYNEQFF. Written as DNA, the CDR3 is TGTGCCAGTAGTTTACTTCCGGGACAGTACAATGAGCAGTTCTTC. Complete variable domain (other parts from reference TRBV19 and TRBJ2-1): DGGITQSPKYLFRKEGQNVTLSCEQNLNHDAMYWYRQDPGQGLRLIYYSQIVNDFQKGDIAEGYSVSREKKESFPLTVTSAQKNPTAFYLCASSLLPGQYNEQFFGPGTRLTVL.

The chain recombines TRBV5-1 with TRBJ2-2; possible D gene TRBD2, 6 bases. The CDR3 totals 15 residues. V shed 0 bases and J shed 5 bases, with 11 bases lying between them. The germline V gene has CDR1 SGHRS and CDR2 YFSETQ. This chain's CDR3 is CASSLVDYGTGELFF. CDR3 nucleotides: TGCGCCAGCAGCTTGGTGGACTACGGGACCGGGGAGCTGTTTTTT.

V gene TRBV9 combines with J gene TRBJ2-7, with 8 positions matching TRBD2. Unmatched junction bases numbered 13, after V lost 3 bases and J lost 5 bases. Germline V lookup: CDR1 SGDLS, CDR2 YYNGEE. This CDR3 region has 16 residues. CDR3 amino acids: CASSARRAGGFDEQYF. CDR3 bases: TGTGCCAGCAGCGCCCGGCGGGCGGGAGGTTTTGACGAGCAGTACTTC.

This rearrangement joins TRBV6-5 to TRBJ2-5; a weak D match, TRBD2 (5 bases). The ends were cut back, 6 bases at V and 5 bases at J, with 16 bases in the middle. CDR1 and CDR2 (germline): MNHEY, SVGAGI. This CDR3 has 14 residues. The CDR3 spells CASSSPRRGETQYF. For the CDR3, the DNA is TGTGCCAGCAGCTCCCCTCGCCGGGGTGAGACCCAGTACTTC.

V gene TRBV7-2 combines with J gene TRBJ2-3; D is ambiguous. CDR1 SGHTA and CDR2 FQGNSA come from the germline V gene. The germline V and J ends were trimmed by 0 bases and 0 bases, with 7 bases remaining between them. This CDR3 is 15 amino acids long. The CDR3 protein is CASSLAAYSTDTQYF. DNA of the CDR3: TGTGCCAGCAGCTTAGCGGCGTACAGCACAGATACGCAGTATTTT.

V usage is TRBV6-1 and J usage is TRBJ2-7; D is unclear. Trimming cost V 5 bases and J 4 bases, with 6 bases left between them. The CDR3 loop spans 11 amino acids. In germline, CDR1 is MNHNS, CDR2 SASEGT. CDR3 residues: CASSPWYEQYF. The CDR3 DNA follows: TGTGCCAGCAGTCCCTGGTACGAGCAGTACTTC.

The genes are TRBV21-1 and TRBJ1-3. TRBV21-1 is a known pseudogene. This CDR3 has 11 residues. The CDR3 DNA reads TGTGCCAGCAGCGCTCCAACGAGGATATATTTT. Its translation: CASSAPTRIYF.

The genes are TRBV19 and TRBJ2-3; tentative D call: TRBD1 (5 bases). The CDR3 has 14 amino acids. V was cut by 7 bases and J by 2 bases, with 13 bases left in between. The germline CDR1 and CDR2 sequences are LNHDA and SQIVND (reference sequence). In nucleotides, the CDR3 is TGTGCCAGTAATCAGGGATTATACACAGATACGCAGTATTTT. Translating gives CASNQGLYTDTQYF. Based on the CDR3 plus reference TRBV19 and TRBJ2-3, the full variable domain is DGGITQSPKYLFRKEGQNVTLSCEQNLNHDAMYWYRQDPGQGLRLIYYSQIVNDFQKGDIAEGYSVSREKKESFPLTVTSAQKNPTAFYLCASNQGLYTDTQYFGPGTRLTVL.

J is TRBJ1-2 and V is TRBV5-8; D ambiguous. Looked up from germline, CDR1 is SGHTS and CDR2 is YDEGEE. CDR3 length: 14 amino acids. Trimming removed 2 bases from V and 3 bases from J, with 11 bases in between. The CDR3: CASSFSGSDYGYTF. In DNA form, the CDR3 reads TGTGCCAGCAGCTTTTCGGGCTCGGACTATGGCTACACCTTC.

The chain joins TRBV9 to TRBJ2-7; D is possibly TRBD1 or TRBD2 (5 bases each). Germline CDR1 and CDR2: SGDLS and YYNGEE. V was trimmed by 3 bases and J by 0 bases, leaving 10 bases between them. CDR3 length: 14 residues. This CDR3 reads CASSAGGSSYEQYF. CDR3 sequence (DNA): TGTGCCAGCAGCGCTGGGGGAAGCTCCTACGAGCAGTACTTC.

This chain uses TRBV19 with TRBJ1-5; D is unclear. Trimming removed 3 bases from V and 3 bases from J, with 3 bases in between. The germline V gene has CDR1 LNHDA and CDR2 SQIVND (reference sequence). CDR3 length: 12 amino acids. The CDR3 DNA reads TGTGCCAGTAGTATTAACAATCAGCCCCAGCATTTT. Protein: CASSINNQPQHF.

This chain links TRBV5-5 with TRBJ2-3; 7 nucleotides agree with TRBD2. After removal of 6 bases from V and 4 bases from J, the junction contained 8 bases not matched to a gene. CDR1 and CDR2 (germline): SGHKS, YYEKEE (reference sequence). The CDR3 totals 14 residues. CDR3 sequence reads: CASTLIAGSDTQYF. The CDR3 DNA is TGTGCCAGCACTTTGATAGCGGGCTCAGATACGCAGTATTTT.